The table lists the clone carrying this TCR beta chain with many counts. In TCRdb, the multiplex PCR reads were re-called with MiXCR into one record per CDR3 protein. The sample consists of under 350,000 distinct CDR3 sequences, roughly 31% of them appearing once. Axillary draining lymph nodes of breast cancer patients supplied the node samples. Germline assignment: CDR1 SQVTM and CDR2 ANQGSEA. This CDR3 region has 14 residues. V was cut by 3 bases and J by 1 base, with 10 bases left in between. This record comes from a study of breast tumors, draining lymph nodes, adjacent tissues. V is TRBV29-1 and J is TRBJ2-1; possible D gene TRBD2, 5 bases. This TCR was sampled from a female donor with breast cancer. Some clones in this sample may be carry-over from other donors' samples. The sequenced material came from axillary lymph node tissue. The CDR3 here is CSVDSGLSYNEQFF. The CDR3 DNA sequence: TGCAGCGTTGATTCTGGACTTTCCTACAATGAGCAGTTCTTC.